These 7 T cell receptor beta chains came from one sample sequenced in a study of Graves' ophthalmopathy and Graves' hyperthyroidism. For repertoire sequencing, the TCR beta CDR3 regions were amplified from RNA transcripts. First-round RT-PCR used HTBI primers; second-round multiplex PCR followed. Each CDR3 protein gets one entry after TCRdb re-called the multiplex PCR reads with MiXCR. The table records approximately 380,000 distinct CDR3 sequences, around a fifth of them present only once. What was sequenced was peripheral blood. The origin of the receptors is a young woman with stable Graves' hyperthyroidism.

This sequence joins TRBV6-4 and TRBJ1-1; 8 bases align to TRBD1. The CDR3 consists of 15 residues. The V and J ends lost 7 bases and 5 bases, in that order; junction bases with no gene match: 12. Germline CDR1 is MRHNA and CDR2 is SNTAGT. The CDR3 is CASTAGTGGRTEAFF. The CDR3 DNA reads TGTGCCAGCACCGCCGGGACAGGTGGGAGGACTGAAGCTTTCTTT.

The V and J genes are TRBV2 and TRBJ1-2; TRBD1 agrees at 8 bases. The ends lost 6 bases at V and 4 bases at J; junction bases unmatched: 7. Germline V gene sequence: CDR1 SNHLY, CDR2 FYNNEI. The CDR3 is 14 amino acids. This CDR3 reads CASSAIGTGYGYTF. The DNA of the CDR3 is TGTGCCAGCAGCGCGATCGGGACAGGCTATGGCTACACCTTC.

This clonotype has ten or more counts. The chain is built from TRBV2 and TRBJ1-3; no clear D gene. Per germline, CDR1 SNHLY and CDR2 FYNNEI. CDR3 length equals 15 residues. Trimming removed 3 bases from V and 2 bases from J, with 11 bases in between. In DNA, the CDR3 is TGTGCCAGCAGTGATTCGGGAGTCCCTGGAAACACCATATATTTT. Its translation: CASSDSGVPGNTIYF. The whole variable domain, remainder taken from reference TRBV2 and TRBJ1-3, is EPEVTQTPSHQVTQMGQEVILRCVPISNHLYFYWYRQILGQKVEFLVSFYNNEISEKSEIFDDQFSVERPDGSNFTLKIRSTKLEDSAMYFCASSDSGVPGNTIYFGEGSWLTVV.

This clonotype appeared many times. The rearrangement links TRBV5-1 to TRBJ2-5; 9 nucleotides line up with TRBD2. The CDR3 sequence is 16 residues long. Unmatched junction bases numbered 6, after V lost 0 bases and J lost 3 bases. CDR1 is SGHRS and CDR2 is YFSETQ in the germline V gene. The CDR3 protein is CASSLGAGGPEETQYF. The CDR3, as DNA: TGCGCCAGCAGCTTGGGTGCGGGAGGGCCGGAAGAGACCCAGTACTTC.

At least ten counts were recorded for this clonotype. This chain connects TRBV19 to TRBJ2-6; D not certain. The CDR3 covers 13 residues. The germline CDR1 and CDR2 sequences are LNHDA and SQIVND (reference sequence). The germline V and J ends were trimmed by 3 bases and 7 bases, with 7 bases remaining between them. The CDR3 bases are TGTGCCAGTAGTATGAAGGGAGCCAACGTCCTGACTTTC. Amino acids: CASSMKGANVLTF.

This clonotype was observed at least ten times. The chain is built from TRBV6-2 or TRBV6-3 and TRBJ1-5, with 7 nucleotides matching TRBD1. CDR3 length equals 14 residues. The ends lost 6 bases at V and 4 bases at J; junction bases unmatched: 6. Germline lookup yields CDR1 MNHEY and CDR2 SVGEGT. CDR3 coding DNA: TGTGCCAGCAGCCACGGGACAGAAAATCAGCCCCAGCATTTT. Residues: CASSHGTENQPQHF.

The chain links TRBV28 to TRBJ2-5; perhaps D is TRBD1 or TRBD2 (5 bases each). Germline CDR1 reads MDHEN; CDR2 reads SYDVKM. This CDR3 contains 18 residues. Between the trimmed V and J ends, which lost 5 bases and 4 bases, there was a span of 26 bases. CDR3: CASSPTRWGNGPPETQYF. CDR3 sequence (DNA): TGTGCCAGCAGTCCTACTCGGTGGGGGAATGGACCCCCAGAGACCCAGTACTTC.